These T cell receptor beta chains were read from a single sample in a study of T-cell memory formation after mild COVID-19. TCRdb fed the 5' RACE reads into MiXCR, producing one record per CDR3 protein. The table shows roughly 340,000 distinct CDR3 sequences, with approximately 22% occurring only once. Material for sequencing was PBMCs or a T cell subset sorted from them (not recorded which). These receptors were taken from a man younger than 35 who had mild COVID-19 (a few samples of this study predate the infection). Cell type and time point are not known. Both conserved end residues are part of each CDR3. A D gene is named only where the DNA matches it firmly. Size tells how often a clone was seen (once, few, many) or the class of an expanded clone, and some rows leave it out.

v_gene: TRBV29-1; d_gene: .; j_gene: TRBJ2-1; abundance: .; CDR3aa: CSVEDVKGGNNEQFF; CDR3nt: TGCAGCGTTGAAGATGTCAAGGGGGGCAACAATGAGCAGTTCTTC
v_gene: TRBV6-5; d_gene: .; j_gene: TRBJ2-3; abundance: .; CDR3aa: CASLAPSTDTQYF; CDR3nt: TGTGCCAGCTTGGCGCCTAGCACAGATACGCAGTATTTT
v_gene: TRBV13; d_gene: TRBD2; j_gene: TRBJ2-1; abundance: many; CDR3aa: CASSSTGVAGENEQFF; CDR3nt: TGTGCCAGCAGCTCTACCGGGGTAGCGGGGGAAAATGAGCAGTTCTTC
v_gene: TRBV5-1; d_gene: .; j_gene: TRBJ2-5; abundance: .; CDR3aa: CASSFPGLQETQYF; CDR3nt: TGCGCCAGCAGCTTTCCGGGACTCCAAGAGACCCAGTACTTC
v_gene: TRBV29-1; d_gene: .; j_gene: TRBJ2-1; abundance: .; CDR3aa: CSVEEISHEQFF; CDR3nt: TGCAGCGTTGAGGAGATCAGCCATGAGCAGTTCTTC
v_gene: TRBV7-9; d_gene: .; j_gene: TRBJ1-2; abundance: few; CDR3aa: CASSLAPGPDSYGYTF; CDR3nt: TGTGCCAGCAGCCTAGCCCCAGGACCAGACAGCTATGGCTACACCTTC
v_gene: TRBV12-3/TRBV12-4; d_gene: .; j_gene: TRBJ2-5; abundance: few; CDR3aa: CASAPSAEQETQYF; CDR3nt: TGTGCCAGCGCCCCCTCAGCGGAACAAGAGACCCAGTACTTC
v_gene: TRBV24-1; d_gene: .; j_gene: TRBJ2-1; abundance: .; CDR3aa: CATSDLVVGHSSYNEQFF; CDR3nt: TGTGCCACCAGTGATTTGGTAGTCGGACATAGCTCCTACAATGAGCAGTTCTTC
v_gene: TRBV3-1; d_gene: .; j_gene: TRBJ1-1; abundance: .; CDR3aa: CASSQATGTEAFF; CDR3nt: TGTGCCAGCAGCCAAGCTACAGGAACTGAAGCTTTCTTT
v_gene: TRBV5-1; d_gene: .; j_gene: TRBJ1-2; abundance: few; CDR3aa: CASSWMGLVGGRGEDGYTF; CDR3nt: TGCGCCAGCAGCTGGATGGGCCTGGTGGGAGGGAGAGGTGAGGATGGCTACACCTTC
v_gene: TRBV11-2; d_gene: .; j_gene: TRBJ2-1; abundance: few; CDR3aa: CASRSLATSYNEQFF; CDR3nt: TGTGCCAGCAGGTCCCTAGCGACCTCCTACAATGAGCAGTTCTTC
v_gene: TRBV4-1; d_gene: TRBD1; j_gene: TRBJ2-1; abundance: few; CDR3aa: CASSQDLRGRNEQFF; CDR3nt: TGCGCCAGCAGCCAAGATTTGAGGGGGCGAAATGAGCAGTTCTTC
v_gene: TRBV29-1; d_gene: .; j_gene: TRBJ1-1; abundance: .; CDR3aa: CSVRKGVNTEAFF; CDR3nt: TGCAGCGTCCGAAAGGGTGTGAACACTGAAGCTTTCTTT
v_gene: TRBV30; d_gene: .; j_gene: TRBJ1-3; abundance: .; CDR3aa: CAWSGGISGNTIYF; CDR3nt: TGTGCCTGGAGTGGAGGGATCTCTGGAAACACCATATATTTT
v_gene: TRBV2; d_gene: .; j_gene: TRBJ1-2; abundance: .; CDR3aa: CASTRGRRDGYTF; CDR3nt: TGTGCCAGCACCCGGGGGCGCCGGGATGGCTACACCTTC
v_gene: TRBV6-2/TRBV6-3; d_gene: TRBD1; j_gene: TRBJ1-2; abundance: few; CDR3aa: CASRMDRNYGYTF; CDR3nt: TGTGCCAGCAGGATGGACAGGAACTATGGCTACACCTTC
v_gene: TRBV11-2; d_gene: TRBD1; j_gene: TRBJ2-2; abundance: few; CDR3aa: CASSLLRGLARGELFF; CDR3nt: TGTGCCAGCAGCTTACTTAGGGGGCTGGCTCGGGGGGAGCTGTTTTTT
v_gene: TRBV12-3/TRBV12-4; d_gene: TRBD1; j_gene: TRBJ1-5; abundance: few; CDR3aa: CASGQGPNQPQHF; CDR3nt: TGTGCCAGCGGACAGGGGCCGAATCAGCCCCAGCATTTT
v_gene: TRBV7-2; d_gene: TRBD1; j_gene: TRBJ2-2; abundance: .; CDR3aa: CASSLLGQGPGELFF; CDR3nt: TGTGCCAGCAGCTTACTGGGACAGGGTCCCGGGGAGCTGTTTTTT
v_gene: TRBV5-1; d_gene: .; j_gene: TRBJ1-6; abundance: few; CDR3aa: CASSSGPGFNSPLHF; CDR3nt: TGCGCCAGCAGCTCCGGGCCGGGGTTTAATTCACCCCTCCACTTT
v_gene: TRBV5-4; d_gene: .; j_gene: TRBJ1-3; abundance: .; CDR3aa: CASSLSRSGNTIYF; CDR3nt: TGTGCCAGCAGCTTGTCCAGGTCTGGAAACACCATATATTTT
v_gene: TRBV18; d_gene: .; j_gene: TRBJ2-3; abundance: few; CDR3aa: CASSPSPGDTQYF; CDR3nt: TGTGCCAGCTCACCAAGTCCTGGCGATACGCAGTATTTT
v_gene: TRBV7-9; d_gene: TRBD1; j_gene: TRBJ2-7; abundance: few; CDR3aa: CASSLRTGVPEQYF; CDR3nt: TGTGCCAGCAGCCTTCGGACAGGGGTCCCCGAGCAGTACTTC
v_gene: TRBV6-5; d_gene: .; j_gene: TRBJ2-6; abundance: .; CDR3aa: CASRSHDSGANVLTF; CDR3nt: TGTGCCAGCAGGTCTCACGACTCTGGGGCCAACGTCCTGACTTTC